These 17 T cell receptor beta chains were all obtained from the same sample, sequenced in a study of T cells after yellow fever vaccination (dated by TCRdb to between 2018 and 2020). The library relied on 5' RACE. Sequencer: Illumina HiSeq 2500. TCRdb trimmed public reads at Q25 via fastp, called clones via MiXCR and kept in-frame beta chains. Rows matching on CDR3 protein sequence are summarized as one entry with the most common DNA and genes. The sample table holds roughly 85,000 distinct CDR3 sequences, of which 10% to 15% were seen once. The top ten clonotypes cover roughly 24% of the sample. Sample treatment or condition, as interpreted from the label and publication: live attenuated yellow fever vaccine strain. Here the sequenced sample was CD8+ T cells not binding an NS4B(214-222) dextramer, sorted from PBMCs, taken less than 25 days after the first yellow fever vaccination. The cell subset or site tag for this specimen amounts to: NS4B epitope dextramer-negative CD8 T cells. The receptors were sampled from a man between 18 and 29 years old who received the YFV17D yellow fever vaccine.

The chain uses TRBV3-1 and TRBJ2-5, with D possibly being TRBD1 (6 bases). Germline CDR1 and CDR2: LGHDT and YNNKEL (reference sequence). V dropped 3 bases and J dropped 3 bases, with 8 bases sitting between them. This CDR3 comprises 13 residues. The CDR3 bases are TGTGCCAGCAGCCACAGGGGTAAAGAGACCCAGTACTTC. This encodes CASSHRGKETQYF.

CDR3 loop: CSQASGGLSANIQYF. The CDR3 nucleotides are TGCAGTCAAGCTTCCGGAGGGCTGTCAGCTAACATTCAGTACTTC. This chain uses TRBV20-1 with TRBJ2-4, with D possibly being TRBD2 (6 bases). V lost 8 bases and J lost 7, with 24 bases in between. Germline-derived CDR1 and CDR2 are DFQATT and SNEGSKA (reference sequence). The CDR3 runs 15 residues.

The chain uses TRBV7-2 and TRBJ1-4; D gene unclear. The germline V gene has CDR1 SGHTA and CDR2 FQGNSA. This CDR3 region has 13 residues. V lost 1 base, J lost 15 bases, and 15 bases lay in between. The CDR3 region has the DNA TGTGCCAGCAGCTTAGGTGCCGCTAGTTTTATGTTTTTT. Its translation is CASSLGAASFMFF.

The table lists this clonotype with a few counts. This chain joins TRBV7-2 and TRBJ2-7, with D possibly TRBD2 on 6 matching bases. Germline lookup yields CDR1 SGHTA and CDR2 FQGNSA. The CDR3 totals 13 residues. Trimming stripped 5 bases from V and 6 bases from J, with 14 bases between. CDR3 loop: CASSPVAGSEQYV. DNA for the CDR3: TGTGCCAGCAGCCCTGTGGCGGGGTCCGAGCAGTACGTC.

The table lists this clonotype with a few counts. CDR3 in DNA: TGTGCCAGTAACAAGGGAGGGTCCTACAATGAGCAGTTCTTC. Translation gives CASNKGGSYNEQFF. The chain carries TRBV19 and TRBJ2-1; 7 nucleotides match TRBD2. Germline CDR1 LNHDA, CDR2 SQIVND (reference sequence). The CDR3 loop spans 14 amino acids. With V trimmed by 7 bases and J by 1 base, 4 bases remained unmatched. The full variable domain, its missing parts supplied by reference TRBV19 and TRBJ2-1, is DGGITQSPKYLFRKEGQNVTLSCEQNLNHDAMYWYRQDPGQGLRLIYYSQIVNDFQKGDIAEGYSVSREKKESFPLTVTSAQKNPTAFYLCASNKGGSYNEQFFGPGTRLTVL.

The CDR3 DNA follows: TGCGCCAGCGGTGTGGGGGGAGTCTACAATGAGCAGTTCTTC. Amino acids: CASGVGGVYNEQFF. The chain is built from TRBV4-1 and TRBJ2-1; D is perhaps TRBD2 (6 bases). CDR1 is MGHRA and CDR2 is YSYEKL in the germline V gene. V gave up 8 bases and J gave up 3 bases, with 14 bases separating them. This CDR3 is 14 amino acids long.

The table lists this clonotype with a few counts. This chain links TRBV7-2 with TRBJ1-5, with D possibly matching TRBD1 (5 bases). CDR3 size: 16 residues. V dropped 3 bases and J dropped 5 bases, with 17 bases sitting between them. Germline V gene sequence: CDR1 SGHTA, CDR2 FQGNSA. The CDR3 protein is CASSLSQGRGDQPQHF. Here the CDR3 DNA reads TGTGCCAGCAGCTTGTCCCAGGGACGTGGTGATCAGCCCCAGCATTTT.

The rearrangement uses TRBV5-6 and TRBJ2-1, with 10 positions matching TRBD2. The V segment lost 6 bases and the J segment 4 bases; nucleotides outside the gene matches: 7. Germline V gives CDR1 SGHDT, CDR2 YYEEEE. The CDR3 spans 15 residues. DNA for the CDR3: TGTGCCAGCATGACCGGGACTAGCGTTTACAATGAGCAGTTCTTC. Translating gives CASMTGTSVYNEQFF. The full variable domain, with the rest looked up from reference TRBV5-6 and TRBJ2-1, is DAGVTQSPTHLIKTRGQQVTLRCSPKSGHDTVSWYQQALGQGPQFIFQYYEEEERQRGNFPDRFSGHQFPNYSSELNVNALLLGDSALYLCASMTGTSVYNEQFFGPGTRLTVL.

V gene TRBV7-6 combines with J gene TRBJ2-3; the match to TRBD2 covers 10 bases. The CDR3 extends over 15 amino acids. Germline-derived CDR1 and CDR2 are SGHVS and FNYEAQ. Unmatched junction bases numbered 8, after V lost 5 bases and J lost 6 bases. The CDR3: CASSPGTSVLDTQYF. The CDR3 coding sequence is TGTGCCAGCAGCCCAGGGACTAGCGTCCTGGATACGCAGTATTTT. Full variable domain (missing parts from reference TRBV7-6 and TRBJ2-3): GAGVSQSPRYKVTKRGQDVALRCDPISGHVSLYWYRQALGQGPEFLTYFNYEAQQDKSGLPNDRFSAERPEGSISTLTIQRTEQRDSAMYRCASSPGTSVLDTQYFGPGTRLTVL.

This clonotype was counted only a few times. The CDR3 region is CASSRQGAEAFF. The CDR3 DNA follows: TGTGCCAGCAGTCGGCAGGGGGCTGAAGCTTTCTTT. The chain employs TRBV6-2 or TRBV6-3 and TRBJ1-1, with 7 bases lining up with TRBD1. V was pared by 5 bases and J by 6 bases, with 3 bases of the junction left unmatched. This CDR3 contains 12 residues. Germline V gene sequence: CDR1 MNHEY, CDR2 SVGEGT.

In its sample, this clonotype was seen a few times. This chain joins TRBV5-6 and TRBJ2-1; the match to TRBD1 covers 8 bases. The V and J ends lost 5 bases and 2 bases, in that order; junction bases with no gene match: 9. CDR3 length: 16 residues. Germline CDR1 is SGHDT and CDR2 is YYEEEE. The CDR3 sequence is CASRYRGTGAYNEQFF. In DNA, the CDR3 is TGTGCCAGCAGATACCGCGGGACAGGAGCCTACAATGAGCAGTTCTTC.

This clonotype was counted a few times. J is TRBJ2-5 and V is TRBV7-2; D possibly uses TRBD1 or TRBD2 (6 bases each). CDR1 is SGHTA and CDR2 is FQGNSA in the germline V gene. Trimming removed 4 bases at V and 2 bases at J, with 17 bases between. The CDR3 runs 16 residues. The CDR3 region is CASSSLPGGVQETQYF. For the CDR3, the DNA is TGTGCCAGCAGCTCCCTGCCCGGGGGCGTACAAGAGACCCAGTACTTC. Based on the CDR3 plus reference TRBV7-2 and TRBJ2-5, the full variable domain is GAGVSQSPSNKVTEKGKDVELRCDPISGHTALYWYRQSLGQGLEFLIYFQGNSAPDKSGLPSDRFSAERTGGSVSTLTIQRTQQEDSAVYLCASSSLPGGVQETQYFGPGTRLLVL.

V and J are TRBV5-6 and TRBJ2-7, with D unclear. Per the germline V gene, CDR1 is SGHDT and CDR2 is YYEEEE. This CDR3 spans 12 amino acids. Trimming cost V 4 bases and J 7 bases, with 12 bases left between them. The CDR3 DNA is TGTGCCAGCAGCGGGTCCCGGCGAGAGCAGTACGTC. The encoded protein is CASSGSRREQYV.

This clonotype was seen more than once but under ten times. CDR3 in amino acids: CSVAGQGADTEAFF. The CDR3 coding sequence is TGCAGCGTTGCGGGACAGGGGGCCGACACTGAAGCTTTCTTT. This rearrangement joins TRBV29-1 to TRBJ1-1; 12 bases agree with TRBD1. This CDR3 comprises 14 residues. V shed 4 bases, J shed 3 bases, and the junction held 3 bases outside the gene matches. Germline V lookup: CDR1 SQVTM, CDR2 ANQGSEA.

This clonotype showed up just a few times. The V call is TRBV24-1, the J call TRBJ2-3, with D possibly matching TRBD1 (5 bases). This CDR3 has 13 amino acids. V was cut by 7 bases and J by 2 bases, with 9 bases left in between. The germline CDR1 and CDR2 sequences are KGHDR and SFDVKD. CDR3 residues: CATRAGPTDTQYF. CDR3 coding DNA: TGTGCCACCAGAGCAGGGCCCACAGATACGCAGTATTTT.

The chain combines TRBV7-9 with TRBJ2-3; D gene unclear. The germline V and J ends were trimmed by 5 bases and 1 base, with 10 bases remaining between them. The germline V gene has CDR1 SEHNR and CDR2 FQNEAQ (reference sequence). This CDR3 has 14 amino acids. The CDR3 nucleotides read TGTGCCAGCAGCCACCCCGGCCGCACAGATACGCAGTATTTT. It translates to CASSHPGRTDTQYF.

This sequence joins TRBV27 and TRBJ2-1; no clear D. The CDR3 consists of 13 residues. V was shortened by 1 base and J by 7 bases, with 8 bases between the two germline ends. Looked up from germline, CDR1 is MNHEY and CDR2 is SMNVEV (reference sequence). Here the CDR3 DNA reads TGTGCCAGCAGTTTATTTACCGGAAATGAGCAGTTCTTC. Translated, it gives CASSLFTGNEQFF.